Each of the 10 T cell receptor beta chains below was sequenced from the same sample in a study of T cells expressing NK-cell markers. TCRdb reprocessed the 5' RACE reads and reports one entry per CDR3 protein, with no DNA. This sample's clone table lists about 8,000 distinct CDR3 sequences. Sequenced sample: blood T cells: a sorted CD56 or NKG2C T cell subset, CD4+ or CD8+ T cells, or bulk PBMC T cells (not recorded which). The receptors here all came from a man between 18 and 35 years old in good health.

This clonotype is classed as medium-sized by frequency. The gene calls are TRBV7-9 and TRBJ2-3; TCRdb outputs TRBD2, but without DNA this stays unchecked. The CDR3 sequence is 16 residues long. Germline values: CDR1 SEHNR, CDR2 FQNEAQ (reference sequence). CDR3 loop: CASSPDSGTRTDTQYF.

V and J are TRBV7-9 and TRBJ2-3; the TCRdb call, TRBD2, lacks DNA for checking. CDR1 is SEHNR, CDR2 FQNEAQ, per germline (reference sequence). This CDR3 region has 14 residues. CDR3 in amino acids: CATLPGGSTDTQYF.

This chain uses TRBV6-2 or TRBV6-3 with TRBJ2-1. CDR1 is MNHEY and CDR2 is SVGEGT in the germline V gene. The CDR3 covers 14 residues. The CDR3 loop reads CASRRISRYNEQFF.

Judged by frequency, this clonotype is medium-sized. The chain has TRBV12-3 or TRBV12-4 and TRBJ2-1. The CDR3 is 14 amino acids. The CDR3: CASSLFGLTNEQFF.

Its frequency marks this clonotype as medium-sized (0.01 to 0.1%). The CDR3 here is CASSEQGYDTDTQYF. This chain links TRBV25-1 with TRBJ2-3; TCRdb names TRBD1, which stays unverified in the absence of DNA. Germline CDR1 reads MGHDK; CDR2 reads SYGVNS. CDR3 length equals 15 residues.

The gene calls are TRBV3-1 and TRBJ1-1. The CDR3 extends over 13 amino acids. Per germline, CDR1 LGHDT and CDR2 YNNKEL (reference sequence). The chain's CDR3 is CASSPREGVEAFF.

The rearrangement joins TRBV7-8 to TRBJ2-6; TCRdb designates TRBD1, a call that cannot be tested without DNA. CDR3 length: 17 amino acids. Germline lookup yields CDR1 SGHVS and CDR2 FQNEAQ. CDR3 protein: CASSETTGSSGANVLTF.

The chain's CDR3 is CASSPHPAGSSYNEQFF. The V and J genes are TRBV7-8 and TRBJ2-1; TCRdb designates TRBD2, a call that cannot be tested without DNA. CDR3 length: 17 amino acids. Germline CDR1 reads SGHVS; CDR2 reads FQNEAQ.

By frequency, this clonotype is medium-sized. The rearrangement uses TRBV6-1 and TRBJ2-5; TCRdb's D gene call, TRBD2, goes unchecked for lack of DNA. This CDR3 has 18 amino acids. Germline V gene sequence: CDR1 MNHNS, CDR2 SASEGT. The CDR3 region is CASSEWEWSGGFGETQYF.

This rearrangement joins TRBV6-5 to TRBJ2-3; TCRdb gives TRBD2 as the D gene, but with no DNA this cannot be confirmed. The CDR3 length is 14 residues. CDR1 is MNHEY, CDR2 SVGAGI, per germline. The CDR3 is CASSSGLSTDTQYF.